These 7 T cell receptor beta chains share one sample of origin, sequenced in a study of T cells after yellow fever vaccination. From the 5' RACE reads, TCRdb called clonotypes with MiXCR, one entry per CDR3 protein. The sample consists of hundreds of thousands of distinct CDR3 sequences, 20% to 25% of them appearing once. Sequenced here: PBMCs, sampled about 21 days after the first yellow fever vaccination. The receptors stem from a man aged 18-30 years who received the YFV17D yellow fever vaccine.

This clonotype was detected a few times. This chain joins TRBV20-1 and TRBJ1-1, with no clear D. The CDR3 runs 13 residues. Germline V CDR1 and CDR2: DFQATT, SNEGSKA (reference sequence). Trimming removed 1 base at V and 5 bases at J, with 11 bases between. DNA of the CDR3: TGCAGTGCTAGAGGGCCCTTGGGGACTGAAGCTTTCTTT. Encoded protein: CSARGPLGTEAFF.

Only a few counts were recorded for this clonotype. The chain has TRBV29-1 and TRBJ1-1, with D perhaps TRBD1 (5 bases). CDR1 and CDR2 from the germline V gene are SQVTM and ANQGSEA. This CDR3 spans 13 amino acids. Trimming stripped 3 bases from V and 1 base from J, with 9 bases between. The CDR3 loop is CSVEGRANTEAFF. CDR3 in DNA: TGCAGCGTTGAGGGCAGGGCGAACACTGAAGCTTTCTTT.

This clonotype came up a few times. The chain uses TRBV12-3 or TRBV12-4 and TRBJ2-7, with D perhaps TRBD1 or TRBD2 (7 bases each). V lost 1 base and J lost 4, with 11 bases in between. This CDR3 is 14 amino acids long. CDR3 protein: CASSLGQGGYEQYF. The CDR3 DNA reads TGTGCCAGCAGTTTAGGCCAGGGGGGGTACGAGCAGTACTTC.

The chain carries TRBV7-9 and TRBJ2-3, with no clear D. This CDR3 has 15 amino acids. Germline loops: CDR1 SEHNR, CDR2 FQNEAQ (reference sequence). V shed 5 bases and J shed 2 bases, with 14 bases lying between them. CDR3 sequence reads: CASSLHGQNTDTQYF. DNA of the CDR3: TGTGCCAGCAGCCTCCATGGCCAGAACACAGATACGCAGTATTTT.

This sequence joins TRBV5-1 and TRBJ2-3, with a tentative D call TRBD2 (5 bases). V was clipped by 4 bases and J by 3 bases, with 9 bases between them. This CDR3 spans 13 amino acids. Germline V CDR1 and CDR2: SGHRS, YFSETQ. Here the CDR3 reads CASSTRETDTQYF. In nucleotides, the CDR3 is TGCGCCAGCAGCACTCGGGAAACAGATACGCAGTATTTT. The full variable domain, in which reference TRBV5-1 and TRBJ2-3 provide the parts outside the CDR3, is KAGVTQTPRYLIKTRGQQVTLSCSPISGHRSVSWYQQTPGQGLQFLFEYFSETQRNKGNFPGRFSGRQFSNSRSEMNVSTLELGDSALYLCASSTRETDTQYFGPGTRLTVL.

CDR3 DNA: TGTGCCAGCAGCTTCTCGACAGGGGCACAAGAGACCCAGTACTTC. The encoded protein is CASSFSTGAQETQYF. This chain uses TRBV7-2 with TRBJ2-5, with 8 bases identical to TRBD1. There are 15 residues in the CDR3. Germline V gene lookup returns CDR1 SGHTA and CDR2 FQGNSA. V was pared by 3 bases and J by 2 bases, with 5 bases of the junction left unmatched.

The CDR3 protein is CASSQGEISPLHF. CDR3 DNA: TGTGCCAGCAGCCAGGGAGAAATATCACCCCTCCACTTT. The rearrangement joins TRBV4-2 to TRBJ1-6, with D unresolved. Per germline, CDR1 LGHNA and CDR2 YNFKEQ. This CDR3 is 13 amino acids long. V lost 3 bases and J 10 bases, leaving 10 bases between the germline ends.